These 23 T cell receptor beta chains originate from one sample sequenced in a study of human T cells and chemical hapten exposure. Sample time point: patch test 2, 6 weeks after DPC sensitization. Specified treatment: therapeutic diphenylcyclopropenone sensitization with weekly scalp DPC. TCRdb reprocessed the RACE reads via MiXCR and lists one record per CDR3 protein. The sample lists about 69,000 distinct CDR3 sequences; about 9.3% were seen once. This specimen consisted of whole blood, obtained in connection with sensitization to the hapten diphenylcyclopropenone (DPC). The receptors come from a woman aged 50 to 60 with alopecia areata. Some clones in this sample may be carry-over from other donors' samples.

The chain links TRBV29-1 to TRBJ2-3, with 8 bases aligning to TRBD2. The V gene's germline CDR1 is SQVTM and CDR2 ANQGSEA. The junction had 5 bases not matched to a gene; V was cut back by 4 bases and J by 5 bases. The CDR3 length is 13 residues. CDR3 coding DNA: TGCAGCGTTGCGGGAGGGCCTGGAGATACGCAGTATTTT. This sequence encodes CSVAGGPGDTQYF.

The V and J genes are TRBV3-1 and TRBJ1-1; 7 positions match TRBD1. Germline loops: CDR1 LGHDT, CDR2 YNNKEL (reference sequence). The CDR3 consists of 12 residues. The trim removed 4 bases at V and 7 bases at J, leaving 3 bases unmatched. The CDR3 loop is CASSPGTDEAFF. CDR3 nucleotides: TGTGCCAGCAGCCCCGGGACAGATGAAGCTTTCTTT.

The chain carries TRBV7-8 and TRBJ2-1; either TRBD1 or TRBD2 may fit D (5 bases each). The ends were cut back, 1 base at V and 3 bases at J, with 7 bases in the middle. Germline CDR1 is SGHVS and CDR2 is FQNEAQ. The CDR3 runs 14 residues. CDR3: CASSLGDGYNEQFF. The CDR3 DNA reads TGTGCCAGCAGCTTAGGGGACGGCTACAATGAGCAGTTCTTC.

At least ten counts were recorded for this clonotype. The chain links TRBV2 to TRBJ1-1, with D unresolved. The CDR3 consists of 12 residues. CDR1 SNHLY and CDR2 FYNNEI come from the germline V gene. Trimming took 6 bases from V and 1 from J, leaving 6 bases between them. CDR3 DNA sequence: TGTGCCAGCAGCTTAAAGAACACTGAAGCTTTCTTT. Protein: CASSLKNTEAFF. The full variable domain, its missing parts supplied by reference TRBV2 and TRBJ1-1, is EPEVTQTPSHQVTQMGQEVILRCVPISNHLYFYWYRQILGQKVEFLVSFYNNEISEKSEIFDDQFSVERPDGSNFTLKIRSTKLEDSAMYFCASSLKNTEAFFGQGTRLTVV.

In its sample, this clonotype was seen many times. This chain joins TRBV11-2 and TRBJ1-1; no clear D. This CDR3 has 12 amino acids. V shed 5 bases and J shed 5 bases, with 9 bases lying between them. CDR1 SGHAT and CDR2 FQNNGV come from the germline V gene. This CDR3 reads CASSQKETEAFF. The DNA for the CDR3 is TGTGCCAGCAGCCAGAAGGAAACTGAAGCTTTCTTT. Supplemented by reference TRBV11-2 and TRBJ1-1, the full variable domain reads EAGVAQSPRYKIIEKRQSVAFWCNPISGHATLYWYQQILGQGPKLLIQFQNNGVVDDSQLPKDRFSAERLKGVDSTLKIQPAKLEDSAVYLCASSQKETEAFFGQGTRLTVV.

The sample holds many counts of this clonotype. This rearrangement joins TRBV7-2 to TRBJ1-2, with TRBD1 as a possible D gene (6 bases). V shed 7 bases and J shed 3 bases, with 9 bases lying between them. The CDR3 runs to 12 residues. Germline V CDR1 and CDR2: SGHTA, FQGNSA. CDR3: CASNTGYYGYTF. The CDR3 DNA sequence: TGTGCCAGCAATACAGGGTACTATGGCTACACCTTC.

This clonotype was picked up many times. V usage is TRBV7-8 and J usage is TRBJ2-4; TRBD1 agrees at 8 bases. This CDR3 has 15 residues. The V and J ends lost 6 bases and 3 bases, in that order; junction bases with no gene match: 7. Germline CDR1 and CDR2: SGHVS and FQNEAQ. CDR3 sequence: CASSKDRVGKNIQYF. The CDR3 DNA reads TGTGCCAGCAGTAAGGACAGGGTCGGCAAAAACATTCAGTACTTC.

This clonotype showed up just a few times. The V gene is TRBV12-3 or TRBV12-4, the J gene TRBJ1-2; the D is unclear. The CDR3 has 12 residues. With 6 bases removed from V and 8 bases from J, the gap between germline ends came to 13 bases. CDR3 sequence reads: CASSSGLAGYTF. The CDR3 DNA reads TGTGCCAGCAGCTCCGGACTCGCCGGCTACACCTTC.

As regards this clonotype: A much larger clone lies a single base off, so this may be a read error. V usage is TRBV20-1 and J usage is TRBJ2-1, with D perhaps matching TRBD1 or TRBD2 (5 bases each). This CDR3 region has 11 residues. Germline V gives CDR1 DFQATT, CDR2 SNEGSKA (reference sequence). In nucleotides, the CDR3 is TGCAGTGGGACACTAGGCGATGAGCTGTTCTTC. It is translated as CSGTLGDELFF.

This clonotype was counted only a few times. This chain uses TRBV6-5 with TRBJ2-1; weak D call: TRBD1 (5 bases). V was shortened by 2 bases and J by 7 bases, with 15 bases between the two germline ends. This CDR3 spans 15 amino acids. CDR1 is MNHEY, CDR2 SVGAGI, per germline. CDR3 nucleotide sequence: TGTGCCAGCAGTTACGTGCAGGGTTTGGGAAATGAGCAGTTCTTC. Amino acid sequence: CASSYVQGLGNEQFF.

This clonotype was counted ten times or more. The CDR3 sequence is CASSFTGGADTQYF. DNA of the CDR3: TGTGCCAGCAGCTTTACAGGGGGCGCAGATACGCAGTATTTT. The chain carries TRBV11-2 and TRBJ2-3, with 9 bases fitting TRBD1. The J segment lost 4 bases and the V segment lost 3 bases, leaving 2 bases of the junction unmatched. Germline-derived CDR1 and CDR2 are SGHAT and FQNNGV. This CDR3 comprises 14 residues.

This clonotype was recorded at least ten times. The gene calls are TRBV3-1 and TRBJ1-2; 8 positions match TRBD1. The CDR3 totals 15 residues. The germline gives CDR1 LGHDT, CDR2 YNNKEL (reference sequence). V was clipped by 1 base and J by 8 bases; unmatched bases: 9. The CDR3 DNA sequence: TGTGCCAGCAGCCAAGTCCCCGCAGGGGGCAAGGGCTACACCTTC. Protein sequence: CASSQVPAGGKGYTF.

This clonotype was seen ten or more times. DNA for the CDR3: TGTGCCAGCAGCCTAGCGGGACTAGCGTCAGATACGCAGTATTTT. Translating it yields CASSLAGLASDTQYF. V gene TRBV3-1 combines with J gene TRBJ2-3; 10 bases line up with TRBD2. CDR3 length equals 15 residues. J lost 4 bases, V lost 4 bases, and 5 bases had no gene match. Germline CDR1 reads LGHDT; CDR2 reads YNNKEL (reference sequence).

The V and J genes are TRBV27 and TRBJ1-1, with 7 bases matching TRBD1. The J segment lost 8 bases and the V segment lost 3 bases, leaving 9 bases of the junction unmatched. The germline V gene encodes CDR1 MNHEY and CDR2 SMNVEV (reference sequence). The CDR3 is made up of 14 amino acids. CDR3: CASSFRPDRPEAFF. CDR3 DNA sequence: TGTGCCAGCAGTTTCCGCCCGGACAGGCCCGAAGCTTTCTTT.

With respect to this clonotype: Possible read error: a much larger clone is one base away. The chain has TRBV20-1 and TRBJ1-5, with TRBD1 as a possible D gene (5 bases). CDR1 is DFQATT, CDR2 SNEGSKA, per germline (reference sequence). V lost 6 bases and J 5 bases, leaving 14 bases between the germline ends. This CDR3 comprises 13 residues. The CDR3 sequence: CSAHTFRDQPQHF. The DNA for the CDR3 is TGCAGTGCGCACACCTTCAGGGATCAGCCCCAGCATTTT.

About this clonotype itself: Germline and junction disagree at one end, which may indicate a read error. The V and J genes are TRBV4-1 and TRBJ2-1; no reliable D call. The CDR3 has 17 amino acids. From germline, CDR1 is MGHRA and CDR2 YSYEKL. The CDR3: CASSQGGVGPPWNEPFF. The CDR3 DNA reads TGCGCCAGCAGCCAAGGTGGTGTCGGGCCCCCTTGGAATGAGCCGTTCTTC.

The CDR3 DNA sequence: TGCAGTGCTAGCTTGGAAAATGCCAAAAAGACCCAGTACTTC. Translation gives CSASLENAKKTQYF. J is TRBJ2-5 and V is TRBV20-1; no definite D call. The V end lost 3 bases, the J end lost 6 bases, and 17 bases lay between the germline ends. The CDR3 contains 14 residues. Germline CDR1 reads DFQATT; CDR2 reads SNEGSKA (reference sequence).

This clonotype was counted at least ten times. CDR3 amino acids: CASSSRGQGDVTGELFF. The CDR3, as DNA: TGTGCCAGCAGCTCCCGGGGACAGGGGGATGTTACCGGGGAGCTGTTTTTT. The genes are TRBV11-2 and TRBJ2-2; 11 bases agree with TRBD1. Losses at the gene ends were 4 bases for V and 5 bases for J; bases not matched to a gene: 9. Germline assignment: CDR1 SGHAT and CDR2 FQNNGV. The length of the CDR3 is 17 residues.

The chain combines TRBV3-1 with TRBJ2-5; D gene uncertain. Trimming cost V 4 bases and J 5 bases, with 14 bases left between them. The V gene's germline CDR1 is LGHDT and CDR2 YNNKEL (reference sequence). The CDR3 covers 14 residues. The CDR3 spells CASSPRWRPETQYF. The CDR3 DNA sequence: TGTGCCAGCAGCCCCCGGTGGCGCCCGGAGACCCAGTACTTC.

This clonotype was detected many times. The chain couples TRBV20-1 to TRBJ2-7; D is unclear. This CDR3 region has 15 residues. V lost 4 bases and J 2 bases, leaving 18 bases between the germline ends. Per the germline V gene, CDR1 is DFQATT and CDR2 is SNEGSKA (reference sequence). The CDR3 DNA is TGCAGTGCTATGAGTGCTACGGCGGTTACCTACGAGCAGTACTTC. This codes for CSAMSATAVTYEQYF.

This clonotype was picked up many times. V and J are TRBV5-1 and TRBJ2-6; D gene ambiguous. Trimming left V 3 bases short and J 0 bases short, with 10 bases between. This CDR3 is 16 amino acids long. CDR1 SGHRS and CDR2 YFSETQ come from the germline V gene. For the CDR3, the DNA is TGCGCCAGCAGCTCAGCCATAAGCTCTGGGGCCAACGTCCTGACTTTC. It is translated as CASSSAISSGANVLTF.

This clonotype was seen a few times. DNA of the CDR3: TGTGCCAGCCACCCCCGCAGGGACAGGGTAACTGAAGCTTTCTTT. Its protein is CASHPRRDRVTEAFF. V usage is TRBV27 and J usage is TRBJ1-1, with 9 bases that match TRBD1. CDR3 length: 15 amino acids. Germline trimming cut 8 bases from V and 5 bases from J; bases unmatched to any gene: 12. Germline loops: CDR1 MNHEY, CDR2 SMNVEV (reference sequence).

This clonotype was picked up many times. CDR3 DNA sequence: TGCAGCGTTCTAGGACAGGATGGCTACACCTTC. Translation gives CSVLGQDGYTF. The chain joins TRBV29-1 to TRBJ1-2, with 7 bases fitting TRBD1. The V gene's germline CDR1 is SQVTM and CDR2 ANQGSEA. The CDR3 totals 11 residues. With V trimmed by 5 bases and J by 6 bases, 3 bases remained unmatched.